This T cell receptor beta chain was obtained from a study of molecular identifiers for immune sequencing clone quantification. Study summary: With replicates, the RNA of about 20,000 or 100,000 naive CD8 cells was split five ways and four were sequenced.

Bulk TCR library preparation followed previously described methods with listed TCR primers. TCRdb redid the calling of the PCR reads with MiXCR, one entry per CDR3 protein. The sample shows approximately 590,000 distinct CDR3 sequences, about 25% of them seen only once. Germline V gives CDR1 SNHLY, CDR2 FYNNEI. V lost 7 bases to trimming and J lost 4 bases, with 10 bases between them. The CDR3 contains 12 residues. The sorting of naive CD8 T cells used the CD8+CD4-CCR7+CD45RA+ phenotype. There are many counts of this clonotype. The clonotype comes from a human donor in good health. Some libraries in this study had Jurkat cell RNA spiked in. This rearrangement joins TRBV2 to TRBJ2-5; D is unresolved. Sequences were obtained from naive CD8+ T cells from blood, with Jurkat cell RNA spiked in. As to subset: FACS-sorted CD8+CD4-CCR7+CD45RA+ naive T cells. This CDR3 is CASINPVETQYF. The CDR3 DNA reads as TGTGCCAGCATCAATCCCGTAGAGACCCAGTACTTC.